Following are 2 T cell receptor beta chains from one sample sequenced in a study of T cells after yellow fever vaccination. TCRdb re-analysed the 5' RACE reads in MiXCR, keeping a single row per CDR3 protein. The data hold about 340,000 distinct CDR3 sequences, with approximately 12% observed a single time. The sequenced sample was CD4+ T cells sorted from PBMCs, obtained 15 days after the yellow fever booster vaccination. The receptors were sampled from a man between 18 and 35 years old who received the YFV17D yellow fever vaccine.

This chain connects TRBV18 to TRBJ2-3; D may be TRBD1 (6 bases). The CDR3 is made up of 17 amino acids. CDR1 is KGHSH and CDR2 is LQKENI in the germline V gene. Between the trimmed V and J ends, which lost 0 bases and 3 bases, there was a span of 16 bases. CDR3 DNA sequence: TGTGCCAGCTCACCACCGTGGGGGCGGGCCGATACAGATACGCAGTATTTT. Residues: CASSPPWGRADTDTQYF.

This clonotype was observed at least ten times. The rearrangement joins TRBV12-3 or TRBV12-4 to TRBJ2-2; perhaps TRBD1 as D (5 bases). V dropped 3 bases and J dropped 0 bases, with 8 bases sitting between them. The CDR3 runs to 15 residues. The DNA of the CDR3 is TGTGCCAGCAGTTTGGACACCCCGAACACCGGGGAGCTGTTTTTT. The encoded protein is CASSLDTPNTGELFF.